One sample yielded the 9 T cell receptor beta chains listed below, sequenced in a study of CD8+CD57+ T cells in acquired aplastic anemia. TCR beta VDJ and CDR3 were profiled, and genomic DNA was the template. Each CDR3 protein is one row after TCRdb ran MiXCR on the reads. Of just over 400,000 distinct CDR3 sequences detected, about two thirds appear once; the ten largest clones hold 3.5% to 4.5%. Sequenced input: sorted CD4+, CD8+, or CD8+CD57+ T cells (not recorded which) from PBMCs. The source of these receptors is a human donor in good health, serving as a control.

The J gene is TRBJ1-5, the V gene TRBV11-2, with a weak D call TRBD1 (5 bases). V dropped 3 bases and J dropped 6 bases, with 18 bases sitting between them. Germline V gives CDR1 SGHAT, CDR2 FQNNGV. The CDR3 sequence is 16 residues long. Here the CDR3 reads CASSFGWTRAGQPQHF. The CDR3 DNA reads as TGTGCCAGCAGCTTCGGTTGGACAAGGGCTGGTCAGCCCCAGCATTTT.

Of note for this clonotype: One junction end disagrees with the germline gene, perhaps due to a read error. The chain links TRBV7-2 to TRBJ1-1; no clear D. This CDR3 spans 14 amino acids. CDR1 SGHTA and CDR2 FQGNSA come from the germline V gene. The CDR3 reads CASSLGGGPLHFGF. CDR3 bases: TGTGCCAGCAGCTTAGGGGGAGGGCCCCTTCACTTTGGGTTT.

DNA of the CDR3: TGCAGTGCTACAAGCGCGGTCTACGAGCAGCAGTTCTTC. Amino acid sequence: CSATSAVYEQQFF. The V call is TRBV20-1, the J call TRBJ2-1, with D unresolved. The CDR3 covers 13 residues. Trimming took off 4 bases at V and 11 bases at J, with 18 bases between the two ends. Germline V gives CDR1 DFQATT, CDR2 SNEGSKA (reference sequence).

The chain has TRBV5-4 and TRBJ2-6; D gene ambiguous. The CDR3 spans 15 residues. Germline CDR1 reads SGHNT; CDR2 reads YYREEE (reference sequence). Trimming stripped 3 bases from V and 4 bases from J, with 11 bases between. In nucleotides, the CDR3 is TGTGCCAGCAGCTCACCGCAGGCCGGGGCCAACGTCCTGACTTTC. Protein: CASSSPQAGANVLTF. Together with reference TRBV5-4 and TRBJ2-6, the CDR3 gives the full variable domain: ETGVTQSPTHLIKTRGQQVTLRCSSQSGHNTVSWYQQALGQGPQFIFQYYREEENGRGNFPPRFSGLQFPNYSSELNVNALELDDSALYLCASSSPQAGANVLTFGAGSRLTVL.

CDR3 loop: CASSLDRGETQYFYF. CDR3 DNA: TGTGCCAGCAGCTTAGACAGGGGGGAGACCCAGTACTTCTATTTT. V usage is TRBV7-7 and J usage is TRBJ2-3; 8 bases map to TRBD1. The CDR3 loop spans 15 amino acids. The germline CDR1 and CDR2 sequences are SSHAT and FNYEAQ (reference sequence). V shed 1 base and J 15 bases; nucleotides not matched to a gene: 15. The variable domain in full, completed from reference TRBV7-7 and TRBJ2-3, reads GAGVSQSPRYKVTKRGQDVTLRCDPISSHATLYWYQQALGQGPEFLTYFNYEAQPDKSGLPSDRFSAERPEGSISTLTIQRTEQRDSAMYRCASSLDRGETQYFYFGPGTRLTVL.

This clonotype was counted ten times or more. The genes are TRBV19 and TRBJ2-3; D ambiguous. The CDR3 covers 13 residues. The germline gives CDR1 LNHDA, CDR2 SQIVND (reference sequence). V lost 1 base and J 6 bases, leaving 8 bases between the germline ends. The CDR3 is CASSIGVRDTQYF. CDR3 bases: TGTGCCAGTAGTATAGGGGTAAGGGATACGCAGTATTTT.

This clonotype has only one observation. The CDR3 bases are TGCGCCAGCAGCCCGGACGGTGGCTCCAATGAAAAACTGTTTTTT. This gives the protein CASSPDGGSNEKLFF. The rearrangement links TRBV5-1 to TRBJ1-4; no reliable D call. This CDR3 is built from 15 residues. Germline assignment: CDR1 SGHRS and CDR2 YFSETQ. V was pared by 4 bases and J by 5 bases, with 15 bases between.

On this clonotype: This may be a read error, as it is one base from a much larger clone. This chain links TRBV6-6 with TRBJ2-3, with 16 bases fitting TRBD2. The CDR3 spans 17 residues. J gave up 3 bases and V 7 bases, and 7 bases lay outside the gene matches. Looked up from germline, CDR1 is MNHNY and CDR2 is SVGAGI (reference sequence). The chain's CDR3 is CASNSGLAGGPTDTQYF. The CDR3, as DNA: TGTGCCAGCAATTCGGGACTAGCGGGGGGGCCGACAGATACGCAGTATTTT.

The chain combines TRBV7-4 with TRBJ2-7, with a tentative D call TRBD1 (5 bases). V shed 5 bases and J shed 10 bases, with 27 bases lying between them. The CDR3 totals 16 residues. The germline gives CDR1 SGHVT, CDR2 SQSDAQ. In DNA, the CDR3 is TGTGCCAGCAGCACGCAGGACATATCCACCCGGACAAGACAGTACTTC. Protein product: CASSTQDISTRTRQYF.